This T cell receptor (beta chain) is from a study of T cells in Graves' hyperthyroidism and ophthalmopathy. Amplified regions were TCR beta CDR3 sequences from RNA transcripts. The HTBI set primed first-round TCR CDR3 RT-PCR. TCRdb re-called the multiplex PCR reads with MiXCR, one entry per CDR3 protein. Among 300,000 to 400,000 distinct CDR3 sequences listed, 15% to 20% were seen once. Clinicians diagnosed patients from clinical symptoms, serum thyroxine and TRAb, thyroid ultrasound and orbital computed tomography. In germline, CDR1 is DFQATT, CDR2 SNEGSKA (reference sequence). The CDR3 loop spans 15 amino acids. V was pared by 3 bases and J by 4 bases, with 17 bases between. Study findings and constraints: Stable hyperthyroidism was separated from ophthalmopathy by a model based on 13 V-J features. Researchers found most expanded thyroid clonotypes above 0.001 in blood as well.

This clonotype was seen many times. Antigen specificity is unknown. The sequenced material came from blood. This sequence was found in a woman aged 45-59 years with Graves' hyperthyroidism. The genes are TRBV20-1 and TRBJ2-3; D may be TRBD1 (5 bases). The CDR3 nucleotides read TGCAGTGCTAGCGGTGACAGTAGAAGGTCAGATACGCAGTATTTT. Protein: CSASGDSRRSDTQYF.